This T cell receptor (beta chain) stems from a study of T cell responses to AZD1222 COVID-19 vaccine. Study observations and caveats: With dominance at 160-218 and 743-854, vaccine-associated CD4 TCRs spanned spike. Baseline antibody screening turned up just six seropositive AZD1222 recipients.

Sequencing was performed with immunoSEQ multiplex PCR; in TCRdb, only in-frame clones are kept and a portion is missing. The sample lists roughly 120,000 clones; around 83% were seen once. For this clone: Antigen unknown.

Researchers grouped second doses given at about 4 or about 12 weeks into one pool. From germline, CDR1 is SQVTM and CDR2 ANQGSEA. This CDR3 contains 14 residues. V was shortened by 4 bases and J by 0 bases, with 12 bases between the two germline ends. This specimen was peripheral blood, taken 28 days after the second AZD1222 dose. The rearrangement uses TRBV29-1 and TRBJ1-1, with D perhaps TRBD1 (6 bases). The receptor was isolated from an adult who received the AZD1222 COVID-19 vaccine. The CDR3 DNA reads TGCAGCGTTGGGGGGGGCACTTTGAACACTGAAGCTTTCTTT. Translation: CSVGGGTLNTEAFF.